A single sample gave rise to the 21 T cell receptor beta chains below, sequenced in a study of blood T cell repertoires in COVID-19. The data were produced by immunoSEQ multiplex PCR, yet TCRdb's version contains in-frame clones alone and is incomplete. This table holds under 150,000 clones, over 75% found once. Sequencing was performed on PBMCs or T cells enriched from blood (not recorded which). These receptor sequences come from a man aged 50 to 60 in a cohort exposed to, infected with or recovered from COVID-19 (not recorded which).

CDR3 coding DNA: TGCGCCAGCAGCCATCAACCGGGGTCGGGGGTCAATGAGCAGTTCTTC. Translated, it gives CASSHQPGSGVNEQFF. The V gene is TRBV5-1, the J gene TRBJ2-1; D might be TRBD2 (6 bases). CDR1 and CDR2 (germline): SGHRS, YFSETQ. Between the trimmed V and J ends, which lost 4 bases and 6 bases, there was a span of 20 bases. This CDR3 spans 16 amino acids. Full variable domain (missing parts from reference TRBV5-1 and TRBJ2-1): KAGVTQTPRYLIKTRGQQVTLSCSPISGHRSVSWYQQTPGQGLQFLFEYFSETQRNKGNFPGRFSGRQFSNSRSEMNVSTLELGDSALYLCASSHQPGSGVNEQFFGPGTRLTVL.

The chain is built from TRBV2 and TRBJ1-5, with D possibly being TRBD1 (6 bases). CDR1 and CDR2 from the germline V gene are SNHLY and FYNNEI. Trimming took off 7 bases at V and 3 bases at J, with 10 bases between the two ends. The CDR3 has 13 amino acids. The CDR3 DNA sequence: TGTGCCAGCACGGGGACAAACAATCAGCCCCAGCATTTT. Its translation is CASTGTNNQPQHF.

The chain is built from TRBV7-2 and TRBJ2-1; 11 bases fit TRBD2. Looked up from germline, CDR1 is SGHTA and CDR2 is FQGNSA. The CDR3 runs to 15 residues. Trimming removed 6 bases from V and 9 bases from J; junction bases left unmatched: 10. The CDR3 reads CASRLRTSGSGEQFF. CDR3 bases: TGTGCCAGCAGGCTGCGAACTAGCGGGAGTGGTGAGCAGTTCTTC.

The chain's CDR3 is CASSIQGNEKLFF. The CDR3 nucleotides read TGTGCCAGCAGCATACAGGGTAATGAAAAACTGTTTTTT. The chain has TRBV5-4 and TRBJ1-4, with TRBD1 as a possible D gene (6 bases). The germline V gene encodes CDR1 SGHNT and CDR2 YYREEE (reference sequence). Trimming took 4 bases from V and 4 from J, leaving 8 bases between them. CDR3 length equals 13 residues.

The rearrangement uses TRBV7-8 and TRBJ1-5, with TRBD1 matching 8 bases. CDR1 is SGHVS and CDR2 is FQNEAQ in the germline V gene. The CDR3 consists of 16 residues. J gave up 7 bases and V 1 base, and 9 bases lay outside the gene matches. CDR3 in amino acids: CASSLEGRGQGQPQHF. The DNA of the CDR3 is TGTGCCAGCAGCTTAGAAGGCAGGGGGCAAGGACAGCCCCAGCATTTT.

The chain links TRBV3-1 (or the pseudogene TRBV3-2) to TRBJ1-2, with D tentatively TRBD1 (6 bases). The germline V and J ends were trimmed by 5 bases and 6 bases, with 25 bases remaining between them. This CDR3 is built from 17 residues. Germline CDR1 and CDR2: LGHDT and YNNKEL (reference sequence). CDR3: CASSTTTPGVIRDGYTF. CDR3 sequence (DNA): TGTGCCAGCAGCACCACAACCCCAGGGGTTATTCGGGATGGCTACACCTTC.

This chain connects TRBV3-1 (or the pseudogene TRBV3-2) to TRBJ2-1; D perhaps matches TRBD2 (6 bases). Trimming stripped 4 bases from V and 3 bases from J, with 13 bases between. CDR1 and CDR2 (germline): LGHDT, YNNKEL (reference sequence). The CDR3 loop spans 15 amino acids. The DNA for the CDR3 is TGTGCCAGCAGCCCAGGAGGGCTAGTCTACAATGAGCAGTTCTTC. As protein: CASSPGGLVYNEQFF.

The rearrangement joins TRBV7-8 to TRBJ1-1, with 9 bases identical to TRBD1. V lost 5 bases to trimming and J lost 5 bases; unmatched junction nucleotides: 18. This CDR3 is 18 amino acids long. CDR1 and CDR2 from the germline V gene are SGHVS and FQNEAQ. The CDR3 DNA reads TGTGCCAGCAGCCCCCATTATAAACCCGGGACAGGGAGGACTGAAGCTTTCTTT. Translation: CASSPHYKPGTGRTEAFF. Variable domain in full (rest from reference TRBV7-8 and TRBJ1-1): GAGVSQSPRYKVAKRGQDVALRCDPISGHVSLFWYQQALGQGPEFLTYFQNEAQLDKSGLPSDRFFAERPEGSVSTLKIQRTQQEDSAVYLCASSPHYKPGTGRTEAFFGQGTRLTVV.

J is TRBJ2-3 and V is TRBV3-1 (or the pseudogene TRBV3-2), with D tentatively TRBD2 (6 bases). Trimming stripped 2 bases from V and 9 bases from J, with 24 bases between. Germline CDR1 and CDR2: LGHDT and YNNKEL (reference sequence). The CDR3 has 17 amino acids. The CDR3: CASSQPSGLGLTGTQYF. In nucleotides, the CDR3 is TGTGCCAGCAGCCAACCCAGCGGGCTCGGTTTAACCGGGACGCAGTATTTT.

The V and J genes are TRBV15 and TRBJ2-7; 9 bases agree with TRBD1. From germline, CDR1 is LNHNV and CDR2 YYDKDF (reference sequence). V lost 1 base, J lost 5 bases, and 12 bases stayed unmatched. The CDR3 covers 17 residues. CDR3 residues: CATSRVKGGTGRNEQYF. In DNA, the CDR3 is TGTGCCACCAGCAGAGTAAAGGGGGGGACAGGGCGAAACGAGCAGTACTTC.

The rearrangement links TRBV10-3 to TRBJ1-3, with a possible D match to TRBD1 (6 bases). Germline CDR1 ENHRY, CDR2 SYGVKD. The CDR3 is 18 residues long. Trimming left V 2 bases short and J 0 bases short, with 17 bases between. For the CDR3, the DNA is TGTGCCATCAGTGAGGCCTACAGGGCGACTCACTCTGGAAACACCATATATTTT. Its translation is CAISEAYRATHSGNTIYF.

The chain joins TRBV5-5 to TRBJ2-1, with TRBD2 identical over 12 bases. The germline V gene has CDR1 SGHKS and CDR2 YYEKEE (reference sequence). The CDR3 length is 15 residues. V lost 4 bases and J lost 2; bases outside the gene matches: 1. The CDR3 DNA reads TGTGCCAGCAGCCGACTAGCGGGGGCCTACAATGAGCAGTTCTTC. Encoded protein: CASSRLAGAYNEQFF.

The V call is TRBV11-2, the J call TRBJ1-6; D might be TRBD1 (6 bases). The CDR3 loop spans 15 amino acids. Between the trimmed V and J ends, which lost 2 bases and 6 bases, there was a span of 11 bases. CDR1 and CDR2 (germline): SGHAT, FQNNGV. DNA for the CDR3: TGTGCCAGCAGCTTAACGGACAGTGGTAATTCACCCCTCCACTTT. Its protein product is CASSLTDSGNSPLHF. The whole variable domain, filled in from reference TRBV11-2 and TRBJ1-6, reads EAGVAQSPRYKIIEKRQSVAFWCNPISGHATLYWYQQILGQGPKLLIQFQNNGVVDDSQLPKDRFSAERLKGVDSTLKIQPAKLEDSAVYLCASSLTDSGNSPLHFGNGTRLTVT.

About this clone: The same CDR3 arises from other DNA sequences in this sample as well. V gene TRBV6-6 combines with J gene TRBJ2-6; D ambiguous. V lost 7 bases and J 7 bases, leaving 11 bases between the germline ends. The CDR3 sequence is 13 residues long. Germline V gene data show CDR1 as MNHNY and CDR2 as SVGAGI (reference sequence). The CDR3: CASIDLSANVLTF. CDR3 DNA: TGTGCCAGCATTGATCTGAGTGCCAACGTCCTGACTTTC.

This clone was counted only a few times. This chain links TRBV6-2 or TRBV6-3 with TRBJ2-7, with a possible D match to TRBD1 (5 bases). CDR3 length: 16 amino acids. CDR1 is MNHEY, CDR2 SVGEGT, per germline. Trimming pared 0 bases from V and 0 bases from J, leaving 12 bases between. The CDR3 bases are TGTGCCAGCAGTTACTCCCAGGGCCGTTCCTCCTACGAGCAGTACTTC. Translated, it gives CASSYSQGRSSYEQYF.

This clone was detected only once. The CDR3 loop reads CASSLGQGWGYTF. For the CDR3, the DNA is TGTGCCAGCAGCTTGGGGCAGGGGTGGGGCTACACCTTC. V gene TRBV7-6 combines with J gene TRBJ1-2; a possible D gene is TRBD1 (6 bases). Between the trimmed V and J ends, which lost 3 bases and 8 bases, there was a span of 13 bases. This CDR3 region has 13 residues. Germline CDR1 and CDR2: SGHVS and FNYEAQ.

The chain couples TRBV6-1 to TRBJ2-7; D is possibly TRBD2 (6 bases). Germline CDR1 is MNHNS and CDR2 is SASEGT. Between the trimmed V and J ends, which lost 1 base and 2 bases, there was a span of 15 bases. CDR3 length: 16 amino acids. The DNA of the CDR3 is TGTGCCAGCAGTGAAGGGAGGTGGCGGGGAACCTACGAGCAGTACTTC. This encodes CASSEGRWRGTYEQYF.

The rearrangement links TRBV27 to TRBJ1-3; 10 bases map to TRBD1. CDR3 length: 17 residues. After removal of 4 bases from V and 9 bases from J, the junction contained 15 bases not matched to a gene. Germline lookup yields CDR1 MNHEY and CDR2 SMNVEV (reference sequence). The CDR3 loop is CASSYQPPGQGISTIYF. The CDR3 coding sequence is TGTGCCAGCAGTTATCAGCCCCCGGGACAGGGGATAAGCACCATATATTTT.

This clone appeared a few times. This rearrangement joins TRBV19 to TRBJ2-2; maybe TRBD2 (5 bases). From germline, CDR1 is LNHDA and CDR2 SQIVND (reference sequence). CDR3 length equals 16 residues. The V end was cut by 6 bases, the J end by 3 bases, with 17 bases between. The CDR3 sequence is CASRALANGDTGELFF. CDR3 DNA: TGTGCCAGTAGGGCCCTCGCAAACGGGGACACCGGGGAGCTGTTTTTT.

The sample holds a few counts of this clone. The chain is built from TRBV5-4 and TRBJ1-2; perhaps TRBD1 as D (5 bases). The V and J ends lost 0 bases and 2 bases respectively, with 5 bases between them. CDR1 and CDR2 from the germline V gene are SGHNT and YYREEE (reference sequence). This CDR3 comprises 13 residues. This chain's CDR3 is CASSLDRNYGYTF. CDR3 coding DNA: TGTGCCAGCAGCTTGGACAGGAACTATGGCTACACCTTC. The complete variable domain, with remaining parts taken from reference TRBV5-4 and TRBJ1-2, reads ETGVTQSPTHLIKTRGQQVTLRCSSQSGHNTVSWYQQALGQGPQFIFQYYREEENGRGNFPPRFSGLQFPNYSSELNVNALELDDSALYLCASSLDRNYGYTFGSGTRLTVV.

This chain connects TRBV27 to TRBJ1-5; 12 positions agree with TRBD1. The CDR3 spans 14 residues. V shed 5 bases, J shed 7 bases, and the junction held 3 bases outside the gene matches. Germline loops: CDR1 MNHEY, CDR2 SMNVEV (reference sequence). The CDR3, as DNA: TGTGCCAGCAGTCAGGGACAGGGGGCCCAGCCCCAGCATTTT. Translating gives CASSQGQGAQPQHF.